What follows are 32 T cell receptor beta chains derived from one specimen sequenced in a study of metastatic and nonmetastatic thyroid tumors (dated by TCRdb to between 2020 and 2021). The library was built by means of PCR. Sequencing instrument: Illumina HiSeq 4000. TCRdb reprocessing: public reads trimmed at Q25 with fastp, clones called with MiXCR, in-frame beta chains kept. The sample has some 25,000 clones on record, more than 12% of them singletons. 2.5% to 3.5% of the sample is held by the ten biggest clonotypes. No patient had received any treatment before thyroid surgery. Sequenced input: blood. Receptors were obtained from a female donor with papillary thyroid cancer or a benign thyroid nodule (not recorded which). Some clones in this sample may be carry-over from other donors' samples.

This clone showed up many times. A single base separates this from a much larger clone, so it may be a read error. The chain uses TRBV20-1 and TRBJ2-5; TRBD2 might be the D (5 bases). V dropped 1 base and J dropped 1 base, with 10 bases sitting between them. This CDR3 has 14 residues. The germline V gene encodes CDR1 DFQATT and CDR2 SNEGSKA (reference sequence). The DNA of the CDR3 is TGCAGTGCTAGAGCTCCGGGAAGCCAAGAGACCCAGTACTTC. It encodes CSARAPGSQETQYF.

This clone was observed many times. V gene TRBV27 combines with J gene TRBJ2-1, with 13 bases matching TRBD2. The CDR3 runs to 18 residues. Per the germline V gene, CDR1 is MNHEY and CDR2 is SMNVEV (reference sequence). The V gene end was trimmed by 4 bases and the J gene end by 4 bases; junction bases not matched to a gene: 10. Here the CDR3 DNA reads TGTGCCAGCAGTTCTAGGACTAGCGGGGGTCCCCGGTACAATGAGCAGTTCTTC. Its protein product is CASSSRTSGGPRYNEQFF.

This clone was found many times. The CDR3 reads CASRLGQMNTEAFF. The DNA of the CDR3 is TGTGCCAGCCGGTTGGGGCAGATGAACACTGAAGCTTTCTTT. The V call is TRBV28, the J call TRBJ1-1, with D tentatively TRBD1 (5 bases). CDR1 is MDHEN and CDR2 is SYDVKM in the germline V gene. Deletions cut 8 bases from V and 0 bases from J, with 13 bases between. The CDR3 loop spans 14 amino acids.

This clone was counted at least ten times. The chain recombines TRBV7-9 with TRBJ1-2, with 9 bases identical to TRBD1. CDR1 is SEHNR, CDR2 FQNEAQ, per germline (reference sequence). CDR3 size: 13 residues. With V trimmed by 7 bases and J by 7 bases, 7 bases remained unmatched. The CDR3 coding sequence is TGTGCCAGCACCCAACAGGGGGCGCGTGGCTACACCTTC. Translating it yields CASTQQGARGYTF.

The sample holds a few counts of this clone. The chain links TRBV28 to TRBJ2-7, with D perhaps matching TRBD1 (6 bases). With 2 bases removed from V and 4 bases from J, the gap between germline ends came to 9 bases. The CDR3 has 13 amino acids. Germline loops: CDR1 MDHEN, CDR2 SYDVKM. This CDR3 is CASSLGGEYEQYF. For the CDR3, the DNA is TGTGCCAGCAGTTTAGGGGGCGAATACGAGCAGTACTTC.

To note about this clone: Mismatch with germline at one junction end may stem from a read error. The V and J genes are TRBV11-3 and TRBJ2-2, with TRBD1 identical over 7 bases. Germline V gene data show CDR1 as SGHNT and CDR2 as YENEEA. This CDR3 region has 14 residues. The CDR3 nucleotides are TGTTCCAGTAGCTTACAGGGGTACACCTGGGAGCTGTTTTTT. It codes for CSSSLQGYTWELFF.

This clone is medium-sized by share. The CDR3 loop reads CAISGLDHEQYF. For the CDR3, the DNA is TGTGCCATCAGTGGACTAGATCACGAGCAGTACTTC. The genes are TRBV10-3 and TRBJ2-7; D might be TRBD2 (6 bases). The CDR3 contains 12 residues. Looked up from germline, CDR1 is ENHRY and CDR2 is SYGVKD. V gave up 4 bases and J gave up 5 bases, with 9 bases separating them.

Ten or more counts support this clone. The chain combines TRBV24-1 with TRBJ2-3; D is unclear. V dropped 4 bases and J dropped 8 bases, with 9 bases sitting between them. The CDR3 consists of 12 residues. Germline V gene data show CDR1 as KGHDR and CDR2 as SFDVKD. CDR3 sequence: CATSEWGFTQYF. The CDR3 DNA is TGTGCCACCAGTGAATGGGGATTTACGCAGTATTTT.

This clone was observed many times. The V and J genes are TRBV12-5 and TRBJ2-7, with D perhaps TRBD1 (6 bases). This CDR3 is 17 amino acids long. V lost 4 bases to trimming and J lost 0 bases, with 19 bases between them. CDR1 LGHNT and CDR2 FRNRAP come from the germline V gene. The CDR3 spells CASGSYHRVPLSYEQYF. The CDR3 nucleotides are TGTGCTAGTGGTTCCTATCACAGGGTCCCCCTCTCCTACGAGCAGTACTTC.

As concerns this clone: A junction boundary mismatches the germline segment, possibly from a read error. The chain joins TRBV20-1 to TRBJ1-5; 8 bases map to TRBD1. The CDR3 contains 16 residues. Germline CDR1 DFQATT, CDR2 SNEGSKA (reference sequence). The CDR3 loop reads CSAWQGAKSSDQPQHF. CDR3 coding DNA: TGCAGTGCATGGCAGGGGGCGAAGTCTAGCGATCAGCCCCAGCATTTT.

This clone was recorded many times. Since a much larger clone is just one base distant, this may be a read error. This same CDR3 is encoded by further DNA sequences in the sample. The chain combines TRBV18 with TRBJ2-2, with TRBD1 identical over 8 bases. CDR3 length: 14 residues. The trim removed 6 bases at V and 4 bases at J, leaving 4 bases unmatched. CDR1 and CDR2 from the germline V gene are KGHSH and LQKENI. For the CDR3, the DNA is TGTGCCAGCTCCCCAGGACAGGGCACCGGGGAGCTGTTTTTT. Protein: CASSPGQGTGELFF. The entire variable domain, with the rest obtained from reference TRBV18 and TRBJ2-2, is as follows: NAGVMQNPRHLVRRRGQEARLRCSPMKGHSHVYWYRQLPEEGLKFMVYLQKENIIDESGMPKERFSAEFPKEGPSILRIQQVVRGDSAAYFCASSPGQGTGELFFGEGSRLTVL.

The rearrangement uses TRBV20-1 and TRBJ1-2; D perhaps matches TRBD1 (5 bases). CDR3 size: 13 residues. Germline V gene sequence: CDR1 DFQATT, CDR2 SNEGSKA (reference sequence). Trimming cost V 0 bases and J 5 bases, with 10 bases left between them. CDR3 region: CSARDWGLYGYTF. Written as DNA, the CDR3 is TGCAGTGCTAGAGATTGGGGACTTTATGGCTACACCTTC.

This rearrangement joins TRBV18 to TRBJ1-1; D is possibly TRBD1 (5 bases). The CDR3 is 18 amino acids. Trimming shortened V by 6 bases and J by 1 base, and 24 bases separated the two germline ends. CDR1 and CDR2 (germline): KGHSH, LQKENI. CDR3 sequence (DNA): TGTGCCAGCTCCGTTATCTTGGAGGGGTCGGAAGGGAACACTGAAGCTTTCTTT. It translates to CASSVILEGSEGNTEAFF. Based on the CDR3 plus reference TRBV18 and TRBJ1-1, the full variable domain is NAGVMQNPRHLVRRRGQEARLRCSPMKGHSHVYWYRQLPEEGLKFMVYLQKENIIDESGMPKERFSAEFPKEGPSILRIQQVVRGDSAAYFCASSVILEGSEGNTEAFFGQGTRLTVV.

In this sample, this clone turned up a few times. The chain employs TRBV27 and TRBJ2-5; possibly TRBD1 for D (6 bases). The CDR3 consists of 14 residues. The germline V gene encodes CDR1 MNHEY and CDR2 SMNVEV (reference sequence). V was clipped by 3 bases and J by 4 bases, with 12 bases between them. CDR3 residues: CASSFGYRVETQYF. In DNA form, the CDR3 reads TGTGCCAGCAGTTTTGGATACAGGGTAGAGACCCAGTACTTC.

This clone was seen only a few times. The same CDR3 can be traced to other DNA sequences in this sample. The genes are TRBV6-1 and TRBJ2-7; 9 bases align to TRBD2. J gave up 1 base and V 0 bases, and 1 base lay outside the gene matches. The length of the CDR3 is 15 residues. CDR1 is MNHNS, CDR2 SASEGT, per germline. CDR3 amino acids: CASSEALAGSYEQYF. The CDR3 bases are TGTGCCAGCAGTGAAGCTCTAGCGGGGTCCTACGAGCAGTACTTC.

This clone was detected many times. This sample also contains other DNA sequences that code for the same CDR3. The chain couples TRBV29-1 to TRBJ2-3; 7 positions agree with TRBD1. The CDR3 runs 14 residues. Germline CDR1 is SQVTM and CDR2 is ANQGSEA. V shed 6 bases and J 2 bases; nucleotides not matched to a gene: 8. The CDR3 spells CSVEHRGLTDTQYF. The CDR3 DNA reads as TGCAGCGTCGAACACAGGGGCCTCACAGATACGCAGTATTTT.

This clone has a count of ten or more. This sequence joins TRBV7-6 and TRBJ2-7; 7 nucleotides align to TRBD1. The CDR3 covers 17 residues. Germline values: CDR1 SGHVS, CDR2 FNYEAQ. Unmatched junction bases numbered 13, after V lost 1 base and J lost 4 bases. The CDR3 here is CASSLVGGFRGLYEQYF. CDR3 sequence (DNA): TGTGCCAGCAGCTTAGTCGGTGGGTTCAGGGGGTTATACGAGCAGTACTTC. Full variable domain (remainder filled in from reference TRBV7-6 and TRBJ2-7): GAGVSQSPRYKVTKRGQDVALRCDPISGHVSLYWYRQALGQGPEFLTYFNYEAQQDKSGLPNDRFSAERPEGSISTLTIQRTEQRDSAMYRCASSLVGGFRGLYEQYFGPGTRLTVT.

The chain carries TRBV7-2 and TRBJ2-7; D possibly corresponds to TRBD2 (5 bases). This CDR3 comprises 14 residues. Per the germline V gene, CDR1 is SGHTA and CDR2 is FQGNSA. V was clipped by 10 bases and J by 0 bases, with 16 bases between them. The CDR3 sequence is CAIILAIDSYEQYF. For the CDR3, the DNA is TGTGCCATCATCTTAGCGATTGACTCCTACGAGCAGTACTTC. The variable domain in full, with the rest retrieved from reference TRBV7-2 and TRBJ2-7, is GAGVSQSPSNKVTEKGKDVELRCDPISGHTALYWYRQSLGQGLEFLIYFQGNSAPDKSGLPSDRFSAERTGGSVSTLTIQRTQQEDSAVYLCAIILAIDSYEQYFGPGTRLTVT.

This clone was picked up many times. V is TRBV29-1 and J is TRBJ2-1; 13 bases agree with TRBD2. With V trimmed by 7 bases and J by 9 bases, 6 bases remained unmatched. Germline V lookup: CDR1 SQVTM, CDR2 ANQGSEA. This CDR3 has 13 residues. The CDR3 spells CSGGLAGVVEQFF. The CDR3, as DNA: TGCAGCGGCGGACTAGCGGGAGTTGTTGAGCAGTTCTTC.

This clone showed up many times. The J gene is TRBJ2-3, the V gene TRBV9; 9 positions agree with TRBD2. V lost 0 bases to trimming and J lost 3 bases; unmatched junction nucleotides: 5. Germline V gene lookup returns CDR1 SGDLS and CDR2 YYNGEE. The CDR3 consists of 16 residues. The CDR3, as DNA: TGTGCCAGCAGCGTAGAGGCGGGAGGGCCGACAGATACGCAGTATTTT. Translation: CASSVEAGGPTDTQYF.

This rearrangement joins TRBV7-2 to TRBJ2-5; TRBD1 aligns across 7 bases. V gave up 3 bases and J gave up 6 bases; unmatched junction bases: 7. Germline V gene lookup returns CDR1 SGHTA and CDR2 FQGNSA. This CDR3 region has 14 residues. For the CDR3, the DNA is TGTGCCAGCAGCTTTCCGGGACAGTCCAAGACCCAGTACTTC. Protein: CASSFPGQSKTQYF.

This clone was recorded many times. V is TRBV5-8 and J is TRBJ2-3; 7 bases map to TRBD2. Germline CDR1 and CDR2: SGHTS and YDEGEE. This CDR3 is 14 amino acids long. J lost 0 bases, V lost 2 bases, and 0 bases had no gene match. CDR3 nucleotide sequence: TGTGCCAGCAGCTTTAGCGGGAGCACAGATACGCAGTATTTT. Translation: CASSFSGSTDTQYF. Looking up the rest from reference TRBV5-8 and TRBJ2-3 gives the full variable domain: EAGVTQSPTHLIKTRGQQATLRCSPISGHTSVYWYQQALGLGLQFLLWYDEGEERNRGNFPPRFSGRQFPNYSSELNVNALELEDSALYLCASSFSGSTDTQYFGPGTRLTVL.

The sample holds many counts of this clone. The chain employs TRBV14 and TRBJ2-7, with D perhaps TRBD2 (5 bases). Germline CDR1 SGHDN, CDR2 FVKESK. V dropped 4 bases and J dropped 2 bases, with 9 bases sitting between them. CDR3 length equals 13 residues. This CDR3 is CASSRVGAYEQYF. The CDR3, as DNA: TGTGCCAGCAGCCGGGTCGGGGCCTACGAGCAGTACTTC.

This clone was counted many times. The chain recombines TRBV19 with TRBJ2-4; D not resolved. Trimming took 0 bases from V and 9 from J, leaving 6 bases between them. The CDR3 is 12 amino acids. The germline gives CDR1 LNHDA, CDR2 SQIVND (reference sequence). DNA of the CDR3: TGTGCCAGTAGTATAGATCGCGGCATTCAGTACTTC. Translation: CASSIDRGIQYF.

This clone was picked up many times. The CDR3 sequence: CSASLAFDEQFF. The CDR3, as DNA: TGCAGTGCTAGTTTAGCGTTCGATGAGCAGTTCTTC. This sequence joins TRBV20-1 and TRBJ2-1, with D possibly TRBD2 on 5 matching bases. V dropped 3 bases and J dropped 8 bases, with 11 bases sitting between them. The CDR3 is 12 amino acids. Germline V CDR1 and CDR2: DFQATT, SNEGSKA (reference sequence).

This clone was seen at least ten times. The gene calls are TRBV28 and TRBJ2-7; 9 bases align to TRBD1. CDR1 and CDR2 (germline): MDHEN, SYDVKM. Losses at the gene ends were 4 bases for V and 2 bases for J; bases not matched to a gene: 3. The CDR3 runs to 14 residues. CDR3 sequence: CASSSGTGPYEQYF. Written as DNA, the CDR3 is TGTGCCAGCAGTTCCGGGACAGGGCCCTACGAGCAGTACTTC.

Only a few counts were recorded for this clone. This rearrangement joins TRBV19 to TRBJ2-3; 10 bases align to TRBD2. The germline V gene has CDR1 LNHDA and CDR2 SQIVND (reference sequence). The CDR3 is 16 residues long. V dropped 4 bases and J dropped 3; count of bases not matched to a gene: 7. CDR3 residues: CASSRLAGFPTDTQYF. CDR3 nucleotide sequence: TGTGCCAGTAGTAGACTAGCGGGCTTCCCTACAGATACGCAGTATTTT.

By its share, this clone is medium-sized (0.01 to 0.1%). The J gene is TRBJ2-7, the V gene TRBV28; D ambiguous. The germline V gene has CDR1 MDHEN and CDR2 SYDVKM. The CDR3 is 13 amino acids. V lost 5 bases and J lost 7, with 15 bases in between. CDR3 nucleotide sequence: TGTGCCAGCAGTCCACCAGAGCATCGGGAGCAGTACTTC. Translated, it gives CASSPPEHREQYF.

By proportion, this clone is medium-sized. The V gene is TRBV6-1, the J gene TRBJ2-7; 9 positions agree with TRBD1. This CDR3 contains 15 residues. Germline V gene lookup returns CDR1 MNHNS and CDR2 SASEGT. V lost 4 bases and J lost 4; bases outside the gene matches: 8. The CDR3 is CASSGGGTGWYEQYF. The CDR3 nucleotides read TGTGCCAGCAGTGGTGGAGGGACAGGGTGGTACGAGCAGTACTTC.

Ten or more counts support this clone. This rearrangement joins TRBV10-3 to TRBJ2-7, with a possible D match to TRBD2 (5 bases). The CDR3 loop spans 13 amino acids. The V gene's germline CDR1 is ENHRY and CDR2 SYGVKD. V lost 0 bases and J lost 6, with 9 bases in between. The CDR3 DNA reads TGTGCCATCAGTGAGTCAGCGGCCACCGAGCAGTACTTC. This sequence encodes CAISESAATEQYF.

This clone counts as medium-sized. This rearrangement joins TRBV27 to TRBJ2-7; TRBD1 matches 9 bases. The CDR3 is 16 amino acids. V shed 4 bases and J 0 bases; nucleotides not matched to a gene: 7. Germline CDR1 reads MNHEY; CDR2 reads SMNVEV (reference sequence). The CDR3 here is CASSSPGTGTSYEQYF. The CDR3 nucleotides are TGTGCCAGCAGTTCCCCCGGGACAGGGACCTCCTACGAGCAGTACTTC.

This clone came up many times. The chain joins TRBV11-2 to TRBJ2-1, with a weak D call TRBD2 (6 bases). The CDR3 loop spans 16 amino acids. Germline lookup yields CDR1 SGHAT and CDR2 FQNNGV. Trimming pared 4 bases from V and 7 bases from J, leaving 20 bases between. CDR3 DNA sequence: TGTGCCAGCAGCTCTCTTTACCGGAGGGCTGATAATGAGCAGTTCTTC. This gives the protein CASSSLYRRADNEQFF.